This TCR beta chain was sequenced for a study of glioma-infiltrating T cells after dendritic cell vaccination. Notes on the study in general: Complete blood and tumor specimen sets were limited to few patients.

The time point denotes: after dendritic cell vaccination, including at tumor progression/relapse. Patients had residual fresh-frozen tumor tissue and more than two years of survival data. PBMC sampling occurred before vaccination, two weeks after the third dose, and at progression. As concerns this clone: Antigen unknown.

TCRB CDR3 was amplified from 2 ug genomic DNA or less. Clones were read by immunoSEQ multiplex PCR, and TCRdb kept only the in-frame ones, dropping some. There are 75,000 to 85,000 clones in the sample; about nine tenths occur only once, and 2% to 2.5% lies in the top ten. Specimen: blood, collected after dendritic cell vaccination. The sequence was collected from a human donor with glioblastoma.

The CDR3 region is CASSKDRGEDTQYF. In nucleotides, the CDR3 is TGTGCCAGCAGCAAGGACAGGGGCGAAGATACGCAGTATTTT. The chain carries TRBV5-4 and TRBJ2-3; 9 bases match TRBD1. The J segment lost 5 bases and the V segment lost 4 bases, leaving 5 bases of the junction unmatched. Germline loops: CDR1 SGHNT, CDR2 YYREEE (reference sequence). CDR3 length: 14 residues.